The T cell receptor (beta chain) under discussion was sequenced for a study of T cell changes during pregnancy in multiple sclerosis (dated by TCRdb to between 2018 and 2021). With respect to the entire study: The study looked at changes in the T cell repertoire across pregnancy in women with multiple sclerosis.

A note on this clone: The antigen it recognizes is unknown. Base qualities are not at hand, and no much larger clone is one base apart.

Cut back by 2 bases and 4 bases, the V and J ends lie 12 bases apart. The CDR3 goes from the cysteine to the phenylalanine over 14 residues. Only the CDR3 DNA stays, 42 bases, in frame from base 1. Based on the germline V gene, the CDR1 and CDR2 sequences are MNHEY and SVGAGI. Preparation of the library involved the immunoSEQ multiplex PCR assay. The clones in this table, taken by TCRdb from immuneACCESS, are in-frame only. Not every clone is retained; where verified, under half of the shortfall comes from an unresolved V gene, and the cause of the rest is unknown. Present in this sample are around 40,000 clones, approximately 90% of which were seen just once. The top ten clones comprise about 0.73% of the sample.

Specimen: CD4+ T cells from peripheral blood mononuclear cells, collected before pregnancy. The sequence is built from TRBV6-5 and TRBJ2-7, and possibly TRBD2, on 5 matching bases. The receptor was derived from a female donor with multiple sclerosis, enrolled in a pregnancy study. The CDR3: CASSYPGSIYEQYF. The DNA sequence is as follows: TGTGCCAGCAGTTACCCTGGGAGTATTTACGAGCAGTACTTC.